The clone carrying this T cell receptor (beta chain) appeared a few times. Its antigen is currently unknown. Researchers generated TCR beta cDNA from around 0.55 ug of total RNA, relying on a constant-region primer. A slightly modified ARM-PCR protocol with three nested multiplex PCR rounds produced these TCR beta libraries. Forward primers for TRBV1-TRBV30 and a C-beta reverse primer served the first two PCR rounds, at 10 cycles each. TCRdb re-called the multiplex PCR reads with MiXCR, one entry per CDR3 protein. Of 100,000 or so distinct CDR3 sequences listed, around two thirds are singletons. These data are taken from a study of tumor-infiltrating lymphocytes in primary liver carcinoma. Looking at the study overall: With diameters of roughly 4 to 10 cm, tumors were stage T1-T3 N0M0.

Study-level results: The study found only about 7-25% of top clones in all five tumor regions.

CDR1 and CDR2 from the germline V gene are MDHEN and SYDVKM. The V end was cut by 5 bases, the J end by 12 bases, with 16 bases between. This CDR3 spans 12 amino acids. For each extraction, RNA and DNA were obtained together from 20-30 mg of unsorted bulk tissue. Surgical resection served as treatment for the primary liver carcinoma of these patients. The study enrolled treatment-naive patients with chronic HBV infection. This clonotype was obtained from a woman aged 55-69 years with primary liver carcinoma and hepatitis B virus infection. The sequencing sample was made of liver tumor tissue from sampling region 2. Subset meaning: tumor region T2, inferior pole. This chain uses TRBV28 with TRBJ1-1; D perhaps matches TRBD1 (6 bases). The CDR3: CASSPMTGLTFF. CDR3 DNA: TGTGCCAGCAGTCCAATGACAGGTTTGACTTTCTTT. The full variable domain, with the rest looked up from reference TRBV28 and TRBJ1-1, is DVKVTQSSRYLVKRTGEKVFLECVQDMDHENMFWYRQDPGLGLRLIYFSYDVKMKEKGDIPEGYSVSREKKERFSLILESASTNQTSMYLCASSPMTGLTFFGQGTRLTVV.